The clone carrying this T cell receptor beta chain was recorded many times. As it was prepared, the TCRbeta library received unique molecular identifiers. TCRdb used MiXCR to reprocess the PCR reads, holding one entry per CDR3 protein. Of over 100,000 distinct CDR3 sequences in the sample, about 9.4% are singletons; the top ten hold under 40%. The V gene lost 7 bases and the J gene lost 1 base, with 16 bases spanning the gap. CDR1 is MNHNS and CDR2 is SASEGT in the germline V gene. This CDR3 has 15 residues. This sample is part of a study of T-cell reconstitution after alpha-beta-depleted transplantation in children.

This specimen was PBMCs, taken before TCRalphabeta/CD19-depleted stem cell transplant. The chain joins TRBV6-1 to TRBJ2-5, with D possibly TRBD2 on 6 matching bases. The source is a boy between 2 and 10 years old with acute lymphoblastic leukemia, due to receive a stem cell transplant. CDR3 DNA: TGTGCCAGCAACGTCGGGACTGCCTTCCAAGAGACCCAGTACTTC. As protein: CASNVGTAFQETQYF.